This TCR beta chain was retrieved from a study of regulatory T cells in long-lasting Graves disease. Assembly of TCR beta libraries relied on iRepertoire HTBI primers together with Arm-PCR of CDR3 regions. TCRdb used MiXCR to reprocess the multiplex PCR reads, holding one entry per CDR3 protein. Among around 250,000 distinct CDR3 sequences listed, about 19% were seen once. This clonotype was recorded many times. The time point was: newly diagnosed GD, antithyroid drugs for less than 3 months. Isolated PBMC RNA provided the starting material for the TCR library. The TCR originated in a female donor with Graves disease. This material consisted of peripheral blood mononuclear cells (PBMCs), taken at new diagnosis, from a patient treated with antithyroid drugs.

The CDR3, as DNA: TGTGTCACAGCCCCTAGCGGGTACAATGAGCAGTTCTTC. It translates to CVTAPSGYNEQFF. The chain recombines TRBV24-1 with TRBJ2-1; 8 bases are shared with TRBD2. The CDR3 is made up of 13 amino acids. CDR1 is KGHDR and CDR2 is SFDVKD in the germline V gene.